This TCR beta chain appears in the sequencing data of a study of cytomegalovirus exposure and HLA in healthy donors. The CDR3 is made up of 14 amino acids. CDR1 and CDR2 from the germline V gene are SGHTA and FQGTGA. V shed 5 bases and J shed 0 bases, with 7 bases lying between them. In the case of this clone: What it binds is unknown.

The PCR was carried out with 60 Vbeta primers and 13 Jbeta primers. Profiled with immunoSEQ multiplex PCR; TCRdb holds only in-frame clones, not every one. The sample has under 200,000 clones, around 77% seen once; the top ten hold about 3.1%. General observations from the study: Presence/absence analyses rested on an assumption that sequencing depth was roughly uniform across donors. Across donors, most TCRs were seen rarely, yet some public ones were widespread.

The sample was PBMCs. The J gene is TRBJ2-2, the V gene TRBV7-3, with D possibly being TRBD2 (6 bases). The source is a female donor in good health and CMV-seronegative. Here the CDR3 DNA reads TGTGCCAGCAGCCGGGACTCGAACACCGGGGAGCTGTTTTTT. Protein: CASSRDSNTGELFF.